A selection of T cell receptor beta chains follows, all from one sample in a study of radiotherapy plus CTLA-4 blockade in lung cancer. Some clones are missing from TCRdb's copy, which holds only in-frame ones; the method was immunoSEQ multiplex PCR. The sample holds around 100,000 clones, more than 75% seen once. Sequenced material: peripheral blood, taken from a patient treated with radiotherapy plus ipilimumab. The receptors derive from a human donor with non-small cell lung cancer that progressed on radiotherapy plus ipilimumab. Some clones in this sample may be carry-over from other donors' samples. Both conserved end residues are part of each CDR3. D genes are given only for firm matches. Where a row states a size, it is once, few, many or the class of an expanded clone; other rows omit it.

v_gene,abundance,j_gene,d_gene,CDR3nt,CDR3aa
TRBV5-1,.,TRBJ2-7,TRBD1,TGCGCCAGCAGCGGACAGGGAGGATTTACTGCGGCCTACGAGCAGTACTTC,CASSGQGGFTAAYEQYF
TRBV5-1,once,TRBJ1-1,.,TGCGCCAGCAGTAGGGACTTGAACACTGAAGCTTTCTTT,CASSRDLNTEAFF
TRBV19,.,TRBJ1-1,.,TGTGCCAGTAGTCCCGGGACATCCGAAGTCACTGAAGCTTTCTTT,CASSPGTSEVTEAFF
TRBV15,.,TRBJ2-7,TRBD1,TGTGCCACCAGCAGACCCGGGACAGGGGTTTGGTACGAGCAGTACTTC,CATSRPGTGVWYEQYF
TRBV7-3,few,TRBJ2-1,TRBD1,TGTGCCAGCAGCTTGGACAGGGACGCTCCCTCCTACAATGAGCAGTTCTTC,CASSLDRDAPSYNEQFF
TRBV27,.,TRBJ1-6,.,TGTGCCAGCAGTTTGAGGCAGTTTAATTCACCCCTCCACTTT,CASSLRQFNSPLHF
TRBV7-2,once,TRBJ2-4,.,TGTGCCAGCAGCCCAGGGGCTGCTAGGAACATTCAGTACTTC,CASSPGAARNIQYF
TRBV5-4,.,TRBJ2-7,TRBD2,TGTGCCAGCAGCGGGAGCGGGGGGCCCAGCGAGCAGTACTTC,CASSGSGGPSEQYF
TRBV7-8,.,TRBJ1-1,.,TGTGCCAGCAGCTTTTTCGGGTACACTGAAGCTTTCTTT,CASSFFGYTEAFF
TRBV18,.,TRBJ2-1,.,TGTGCCAGCTCACCACTTGAGGGGAACAATGAGCAGTTCTTC,CASSPLEGNNEQFF
TRBV6-4,.,TRBJ2-1,.,TGTGCCAGCAGTGTGGGACGTGGGAGCTCCTACAATGAGCAGTTCTTC,CASSVGRGSSYNEQFF
TRBV11-1,.,TRBJ1-2,.,TGTGCCAGCAGCTTAAACAGCTATGGCTACACCTTC,CASSLNSYGYTF
TRBV5-1,.,TRBJ1-1,.,TGCGCCAGCAGCTTCAGGGGACCTATGAACACTGAAGCTTTCTTT,CASSFRGPMNTEAFF
TRBV6-6,.,TRBJ2-7,TRBD1,TGTGCCAGCAGTTACGGGGGACAGAGCTCCTACGAGCAGTACTTC,CASSYGGQSSYEQYF
TRBV4-3,.,TRBJ2-2,TRBD1,TGCGCCAGCAGCCAGAAACAGGGGTACACCGGGGAGCTGTTTTTT,CASSQKQGYTGELFF
TRBV18,.,TRBJ1-1,.,TGTGCCAGCTCACCCCCTAAGGGGTCGGAGACTGAAGCTTTCTTT,CASSPPKGSETEAFF
TRBV7-9,.,TRBJ1-1,.,TGTGCCAGCAGTCCGGAACAACTGAACACTGAAGCTTTCTTT,CASSPEQLNTEAFF
TRBV6-5,.,TRBJ2-5,TRBD2,TGTGCCAGCAGTTACGGAGCGGGGGGGATCCAAGAGACCCAGTACTTC,CASSYGAGGIQETQYF
TRBV6-6,.,TRBJ1-1,TRBD1,TGTGCCAGCGGGAGAGGACAGGCGGCTGGGGAAGCTTTCTTT,CASGRGQAAGEAFF
TRBV6-4,.,TRBJ2-3,.,TGTGCCAGCAGCCTTTTGGCTAACACAGATACGCAGTATTTT,CASSLLANTDTQYF
TRBV7-9,.,TRBJ2-4,.,TGTGCCAGCAGCTCCACAGAGTTAGCCAAAAACATTCAGTACTTC,CASSSTELAKNIQYF
TRBV6-1,.,TRBJ2-5,TRBD2,TGTGCCAGCAGCCGGACTAGCGGAGTCGGGGAGACCCAGTACTTC,CASSRTSGVGETQYF
TRBV19,.,TRBJ1-2,TRBD1,TGTGCCAGTAGTATTCTGGACAGGAATAGCTATGGCTACACCTTC,CASSILDRNSYGYTF
TRBV7-2,.,TRBJ1-2,TRBD1,TGTGCCAGCAGCTTATATAAGGACAGGGGCTATGGCTACACCTTC,CASSLYKDRGYGYTF
TRBV5-1,.,TRBJ2-1,.,TGCGCCAGCAGGGAATTTCGAGGGCAGGGAAACAATGAGCAGTTCTTC,CASREFRGQGNNEQFF
TRBV5-1,.,TRBJ1-2,.,TGCGCCAGCAGCTTGGAGGACTATGGCTACACCTTC,CASSLEDYGYTF
TRBV5-1,.,TRBJ1-3,.,TGCGCCAGCAGCTTGGAGCACGGGACACCAGGAAACACCATATATTTT,CASSLEHGTPGNTIYF